This passage covers 14 T cell receptor beta chains from one sample sequenced in a study of blood T cell repertoires in COVID-19. The table came from immunoSEQ multiplex PCR; TCRdb's copy has only in-frame clones and leaves some out. The sample consists of some 200,000 clones, just over 85% of them appearing once. The sample comprised peripheral blood. Receptor source: a man aged 18 to 29 with active or convalescent COVID-19.

The V call is TRBV5-4, the J call TRBJ1-1; D ambiguous. The ends were cut back, 2 bases at V and 2 bases at J, with 13 bases in the middle. This CDR3 contains 15 residues. CDR1 is SGHNT and CDR2 is YYREEE in the germline V gene (reference sequence). CDR3 amino acids: CASSLNIEPNTEAFF. The CDR3, as DNA: TGTGCCAGCAGCTTAAACATTGAACCAAACACTGAAGCTTTCTTT. The entire variable domain, with the rest obtained from reference TRBV5-4 and TRBJ1-1, is as follows: ETGVTQSPTHLIKTRGQQVTLRCSSQSGHNTVSWYQQALGQGPQFIFQYYREEENGRGNFPPRFSGLQFPNYSSELNVNALELDDSALYLCASSLNIEPNTEAFFGQGTRLTVV.

The V call is TRBV9, the J call TRBJ2-7, with a tentative D call TRBD1 (6 bases). Between the trimmed V and J ends, which lost 0 bases and 6 bases, there was a span of 19 bases. Germline V CDR1 and CDR2: SGDLS, YYNGEE. The CDR3 is 16 residues long. This CDR3 is CASSVAGQTGLSEQYF. The CDR3 coding sequence is TGTGCCAGCAGCGTAGCTGGTCAGACAGGTTTGTCCGAGCAGTACTTC.

The rearrangement links TRBV7-2 to TRBJ2-7; unclear D gene. Trimming stripped 4 bases from V and 4 bases from J, with 11 bases between. The germline CDR1 and CDR2 sequences are SGHTA and FQGNSA. The CDR3 is 13 residues long. CDR3 protein: CASSSQRSYEQYF. The CDR3 nucleotides read TGTGCCAGCAGCTCCCAGCGATCATACGAGCAGTACTTC.

V usage is TRBV28 and J usage is TRBJ1-5; D unresolved. CDR3 size: 12 residues. Trimming left V 6 bases short and J 3 bases short, with 6 bases between. Germline values: CDR1 MDHEN, CDR2 SYDVKM. The CDR3: CASSEVNQPQHF. In nucleotides, the CDR3 is TGTGCCAGCAGCGAGGTCAATCAGCCCCAGCATTTT. Full variable domain (outside the CDR3, taken from reference TRBV28 and TRBJ1-5): DVKVTQSSRYLVKRTGEKVFLECVQDMDHENMFWYRQDPGLGLRLIYFSYDVKMKEKGDIPEGYSVSREKKERFSLILESASTNQTSMYLCASSEVNQPQHFGDGTRLSIL.

The rearrangement uses TRBV19 and TRBJ2-7, with 8 bases aligning to TRBD2. V lost 5 bases and J lost 1; bases outside the gene matches: 7. CDR3 length: 15 residues. The germline gives CDR1 LNHDA, CDR2 SQIVND (reference sequence). DNA of the CDR3: TGTGCCAGTAGTTCCAGAGCGGGAGCTTCCTACGAGCAGTACTTC. This sequence encodes CASSSRAGASYEQYF.

The chain couples TRBV10-3 to TRBJ2-1; TRBD2 matches 8 bases. The trim removed 2 bases at V and 5 bases at J, leaving 20 bases unmatched. CDR1 and CDR2 (germline): ENHRY, SYGVKD. The CDR3 runs to 20 residues. In nucleotides, the CDR3 is TGTGCCATCAGTGAGGGACCCCCGCTACCCTTAGCGGGACCCAACAATGAGCAGTTCTTC. It codes for CAISEGPPLPLAGPNNEQFF.

The rearrangement links TRBV20-1 to TRBJ2-7; 8 bases map to TRBD1. Germline values: CDR1 DFQATT, CDR2 SNEGSKA (reference sequence). V shed 3 bases and J 2 bases; nucleotides not matched to a gene: 18. This CDR3 region has 18 residues. The CDR3 loop reads CSASSLLQGAYSPYEQYF. The DNA of the CDR3 is TGCAGTGCTAGTTCCCTTTTGCAGGGGGCCTACTCTCCCTACGAGCAGTACTTC.

This clone has just a few counts. The V gene is TRBV6-5, the J gene TRBJ1-5; D call uncertain. This CDR3 is built from 13 residues. Germline loops: CDR1 MNHEY, CDR2 SVGAGI. V lost 2 bases, J lost 4 bases, and 6 bases lay in between. CDR3 nucleotides: TGTGCCAGCAGTTACGTTCCGAATCAGCCCCAGCATTTT. Protein sequence: CASSYVPNQPQHF.

The rearrangement links TRBV4-2 to TRBJ2-5; 11 positions agree with TRBD2. With 0 bases clipped from V and 5 bases from J, the junction kept 17 bases outside the gene matches. The CDR3 loop spans 20 amino acids. CDR1 is LGHNA and CDR2 is YNFKEQ in the germline V gene. CDR3 nucleotide sequence: TGTGCCAGCAGCCAAGATCCTTTCGGGCTAGCGGGAGGAAGCCGGGAGACCCAGTACTTC. The encoded protein is CASSQDPFGLAGGSRETQYF.

V and J are TRBV18 and TRBJ1-5; 7 bases are a match to TRBD1. Germline V gene lookup returns CDR1 KGHSH and CDR2 LQKENI. The CDR3 totals 17 residues. Losses at the gene ends were 3 bases for V and 4 bases for J; bases not matched to a gene: 12. This CDR3 is CASSPPLRTGVNQPQHF. In DNA form, the CDR3 reads TGTGCCAGCTCACCCCCCCTAAGAACAGGGGTTAATCAGCCCCAGCATTTT.

This chain links TRBV10-3 with TRBJ1-2; 9 bases match TRBD1. The CDR3 covers 16 residues. V lost 2 bases, J lost 2 bases, and 6 bases stayed unmatched. Germline CDR1 and CDR2: ENHRY and SYGVKD. The CDR3: CAISELKGQGNYGYTF. For the CDR3, the DNA is TGTGCCATCAGTGAGCTTAAAGGACAGGGGAACTATGGCTACACCTTC.

In this sample, this clone turned up a few times. The chain combines TRBV30 with TRBJ2-1, with D maybe TRBD1 (7 bases). The V gene lost 2 bases and the J gene lost 3 bases, with 11 bases spanning the gap. CDR1 is GTSNPN and CDR2 is SVGIG in the germline V gene (reference sequence). The CDR3 length is 14 residues. The CDR3 loop reads CAWSPGDSYNEQFF. In DNA form, the CDR3 reads TGTGCCTGGAGTCCGGGGGACAGCTACAATGAGCAGTTCTTC.

The chain uses TRBV9 and TRBJ2-1; the match to TRBD2 covers 8 bases. Germline assignment: CDR1 SGDLS and CDR2 YYNGEE. V trimming: 2 bases; J trimming: 6 bases; junction bases outside the gene matches: 1. The CDR3 contains 13 residues. CDR3 protein: CASSVGGVNEQFF. The CDR3 nucleotides are TGTGCCAGCAGCGTCGGGGGGGTCAATGAGCAGTTCTTC.

This clone was observed once. The V gene is TRBV30, the J gene TRBJ2-1; the D gene is possibly TRBD2 (6 bases). The germline gives CDR1 GTSNPN, CDR2 SVGIG (reference sequence). V lost 1 base and J lost 2, with 12 bases in between. The CDR3 extends over 15 amino acids. This CDR3 reads CAWSGAGRTYNEQFF. In DNA, the CDR3 is TGTGCCTGGAGTGGTGCCGGGAGAACCTACAATGAGCAGTTCTTC.